The next 24 T cell receptor beta chains were all read from a single sample in a study of blood T cells in healthy people across ages (dated by TCRdb to between 2014 and 2016). The library was built by means of 5' RACE. The sequencer was an Illumina HiSeq 2500. A second about 6 to 11 cycle PCR used a sample-barcoded 5' primer and a J-beta primer mix. TCRdb reprocessing: public reads trimmed at Q25 with fastp, clones called with MiXCR, in-frame beta chains kept. When rows share a CDR3 protein, they turn into one entry using the most common DNA and genes. This sample has roughly 700,000 distinct CDR3 sequences in its table, and around 48% of those were observed once. Of the sample, approximately 32% is held by the ten largest clones. Sequencing input: blood. Receptor source: a woman aged 60-75 years in good health.

The V call is TRBV7-9, the J call TRBJ1-2; D call uncertain. Trimming pared 3 bases from V and 3 bases from J, leaving 14 bases between. Germline assignment: CDR1 SEHNR and CDR2 FQNEAQ (reference sequence). CDR3 length equals 15 residues. The CDR3 protein is CASSFAGVRDYGYTF. The CDR3 DNA reads TGTGCCAGCAGCTTCGCTGGGGTTAGAGACTATGGCTACACCTTC.

The rearrangement joins TRBV5-5 to TRBJ1-2; possible D gene TRBD1, 5 bases. The germline V gene has CDR1 SGHKS and CDR2 YYEKEE (reference sequence). The V end was cut by 2 bases, the J end by 2 bases, with 10 bases between. The CDR3 has 14 amino acids. CDR3 in DNA: TGTGCCAGCAGCTTACCCGGACACAACTATGGCTACACCTTC. Its protein is CASSLPGHNYGYTF.

This clonotype has more than one count but fewer than ten. The chain couples TRBV7-2 to TRBJ1-5; TRBD1 might be the D (5 bases). V dropped 3 bases and J dropped 7 bases, with 22 bases sitting between them. The CDR3 covers 17 residues. The germline CDR1 and CDR2 sequences are SGHTA and FQGNSA. CDR3 residues: CASSLGSGDLGRQPQHF. The CDR3 region has the DNA TGTGCCAGCAGCTTGGGGTCGGGGGATTTGGGAAGGCAGCCCCAGCATTTT.

The chain uses TRBV5-6 and TRBJ2-5; D may be TRBD1 or TRBD2 (6 bases each). The V gene lost 2 bases and the J gene lost 11 bases, with 25 bases spanning the gap. CDR1 SGHDT and CDR2 YYEEEE come from the germline V gene. The CDR3 is made up of 16 amino acids. CDR3: CASSLGGNRPYNEQYF. The CDR3 DNA reads as TGTGCCAGCAGCTTAGGGGGGAATCGTCCCTACAATGAGCAGTACTTC.

This sequence joins TRBV28 and TRBJ2-3; D is ambiguous. Trimming removed 6 bases from V and 6 bases from J, with 10 bases in between. Germline CDR1 reads MDHEN; CDR2 reads SYDVKM. CDR3 size: 12 residues. The CDR3 spells CASSTSGDTQYF. The CDR3, as DNA: TGTGCCAGCAGCACCTCTGGGGATACGCAGTATTTT.

This clonotype was observed a single time. CDR3 bases: TGTGCCAGCAGTTACAGTAGCGATGAGCAGTTCTTC. It translates to CASSYSSDEQFF. The chain employs TRBV6-6 and TRBJ2-1; tentative D call: TRBD2 (5 bases). The CDR3 spans 12 residues. V lost 2 bases and J lost 8, with 7 bases in between. CDR1 is MNHNY and CDR2 is SVGAGI in the germline V gene (reference sequence).

This clonotype was counted between two and nine times. V usage is TRBV4-2 and J usage is TRBJ1-2, with D perhaps matching TRBD1 (6 bases). There are 14 residues in the CDR3. Trimming took 1 base from V and 4 from J, leaving 10 bases between them. Germline V gene data show CDR1 as LGHNA and CDR2 as YNFKEQ. CDR3 in amino acids: CASSQVLDSYGYTF. The CDR3 DNA sequence: TGTGCCAGCAGCCAAGTTCTGGACAGCTATGGCTACACCTTC.

This clonotype showed up just a few times. The gene calls are TRBV5-1 and TRBJ2-1, with a possible D match to TRBD2 (6 bases). Germline lookup yields CDR1 SGHRS and CDR2 YFSETQ. CDR3 size: 17 residues. V was trimmed by 4 bases and J by 6 bases, leaving 23 bases between them. CDR3 amino acids: CASSTGGSPGGVNEQFF. The CDR3 DNA is TGCGCCAGCAGCACGGGTGGGAGTCCCGGAGGGGTCAATGAGCAGTTCTTC.

Notes on this clonotype: A junction boundary mismatches the germline segment, possibly from a read error. The chain recombines TRBV6-1 with TRBJ2-5; TRBD2 agrees at 8 bases. The CDR3 sequence is 18 residues long. Germline V gene sequence: CDR1 MNHNS, CDR2 SASEGT. CDR3 DNA: TGCGCCAGCAGTGGCCTCGGGGGGGCAGCGGGCTTTCAAGAGACCCAGTACTTC. Protein: CASSGLGGAAGFQETQYF.

To note about this clonotype: At one of its ends the junction is not consistent with the germline gene, which may arise from a read error. The rearrangement uses TRBV15 and TRBJ2-2; perhaps TRBD1 as D (5 bases). Germline lookup yields CDR1 LNHNV and CDR2 YYDKDF (reference sequence). The CDR3 runs to 15 residues. The CDR3 spells CAASRVGRASGELFF. In DNA form, the CDR3 reads TGTGCCGCCAGCAGAGTCGGCAGGGCGTCCGGGGAGCTGTTTTTT.

This clonotype turned up a few times. This chain joins TRBV7-2 and TRBJ2-3, with 9 bases that match TRBD2. With V trimmed by 7 bases and J by 5 bases, 7 bases remained unmatched. Germline loops: CDR1 SGHTA, CDR2 FQGNSA. CDR3 size: 14 residues. As DNA, the CDR3 is TGTGCCAGCACCCGGACTAGCGCTGGAGATACGCAGTATTTT. Translated: CASTRTSAGDTQYF.

About this clonotype: At one end the junction does not follow the germline gene, possibly because of a read error. J is TRBJ1-4 and V is TRBV6-6, with D unclear. This CDR3 region has 14 residues. Per the germline V gene, CDR1 is MNHNY and CDR2 is SVGAGI (reference sequence). The CDR3 sequence is CASRRTEHNENLFF. The CDR3 DNA reads as TGTGCCAGCAGGCGAACAGAGCATAATGAAAACCTGTTTTTT.

The chain joins TRBV5-1 to TRBJ2-4; no definite D call. In germline, CDR1 is SGHRS, CDR2 YFSETQ. The V gene lost 1 base and the J gene lost 2 bases, with 4 bases spanning the gap. CDR3 length: 13 amino acids. The CDR3 DNA reads TGCGCCAGCAGCTTGCATTCCAAAAACATTCAGTACTTC. Amino acid sequence: CASSLHSKNIQYF.

The rearrangement uses TRBV20-1 and TRBJ2-5; D possibly corresponds to TRBD1 (5 bases). Trimming took off 4 bases at V and 1 base at J, with 7 bases between the two ends. The CDR3 totals 12 residues. Germline-derived CDR1 and CDR2 are DFQATT and SNEGSKA (reference sequence). The CDR3 region is CSAIDSQETQYF. The CDR3 DNA reads as TGCAGTGCTATAGACAGCCAAGAGACCCAGTACTTC.

The gene calls are TRBV20-1 and TRBJ1-4; 9 positions match TRBD1. V lost 4 bases to trimming and J lost 0 bases; unmatched junction nucleotides: 9. The CDR3 is 17 residues long. Germline-derived CDR1 and CDR2 are DFQATT and SNEGSKA (reference sequence). CDR3 in amino acids: CSAKRTGDYATNEKLFF. CDR3 nucleotides: TGCAGTGCTAAGAGGACAGGGGACTATGCAACTAATGAAAAACTGTTTTTT.

This clonotype was counted between two and nine times. V and J are TRBV14 and TRBJ2-5; TRBD2 aligns across 9 bases. The length of the CDR3 is 15 residues. The germline V gene encodes CDR1 SGHDN and CDR2 FVKESK. The V gene end was trimmed by 0 bases and the J gene end by 5 bases; junction bases not matched to a gene: 4. In DNA form, the CDR3 reads TGTGCCAGCAGCCAAGAACTAGCGGGTGTGGAGACCCAGTACTTC. Translation: CASSQELAGVETQYF.

A note on this clonotype: Germline and junction disagree at one end, which may indicate a read error. This chain connects TRBV12-5 to TRBJ2-1, with 10 bases fitting TRBD2. This CDR3 is built from 15 residues. Germline CDR1 LGHNT, CDR2 FRNRAP. The CDR3 sequence is CVSGLVASGSDEQFF. The CDR3 nucleotides are TGTGTTAGTGGTTTGGTCGCTAGCGGGAGCGATGAGCAGTTCTTC. Full variable domain (remainder filled in from reference TRBV12-5 and TRBJ2-1): DARVTQTPRHKVTEMGQEVTMRCQPILGHNTVFWYRQTMMQGLELLAYFRNRAPLDDSGMPKDRFSAEMPDATLATLKIQPSEPRDSAVYFCVSGLVASGSDEQFFGPGTRLTVL.

This rearrangement joins TRBV4-3 to TRBJ2-7; no clear D. Trimming took 0 bases from V and 7 from J, leaving 13 bases between them. The CDR3 runs 14 residues. From germline, CDR1 is LGHNA and CDR2 YSLEER. The CDR3 bases are TGCGCCAGCAGCCAAGAAGCGAATTACAATGAGCAGTACTTC. It is translated as CASSQEANYNEQYF.

This clonotype was observed once. The chain joins TRBV9 to TRBJ1-5; D gene ambiguous. Germline V gives CDR1 SGDLS, CDR2 YYNGEE. This CDR3 has 13 amino acids. V dropped 2 bases and J dropped 10 bases, with 13 bases sitting between them. DNA of the CDR3: TGTGCCAGCAGCGTTGGGGAAAAGGATCCCCAGCATTTT. Amino acids: CASSVGEKDPQHF.

This chain connects TRBV5-1 to TRBJ2-1; the match to TRBD2 covers 9 bases. The CDR3 length is 15 residues. V lost 0 bases to trimming and J lost 6 bases; unmatched junction nucleotides: 4. Germline values: CDR1 SGHRS, CDR2 YFSETQ. CDR3 sequence reads: CASSLVSGRSNEQFF. The CDR3 DNA sequence: TGCGCCAGCAGCTTGGTTAGCGGGAGATCCAATGAGCAGTTCTTC.

This chain joins TRBV5-5 and TRBJ1-1, with 9 bases aligning to TRBD1. Trimming at V came to 4 bases and at J to 5 bases, leaving 3 bases not matched to a gene. Germline-derived CDR1 and CDR2 are SGHKS and YYEKEE (reference sequence). CDR3 length: 13 amino acids. The DNA of the CDR3 is TGTGCCAGCAGCAAGGGACAGGGAACTGAAGCTTTCTTT. Its protein is CASSKGQGTEAFF. The full variable domain, completed using reference TRBV5-5 and TRBJ1-1, is DAGVTQSPTHLIKTRGQQVTLRCSPISGHKSVSWYQQVLGQGPQFIFQYYEKEERGRGNFPDRFSARQFPNYSSELNVNALLLGDSALYLCASSKGQGTEAFFGQGTRLTVV.

This clonotype was found a few times. This rearrangement joins TRBV5-5 to TRBJ2-1, with 8 bases that match TRBD2. Trimming removed 0 bases from V and 7 bases from J; junction bases left unmatched: 12. The germline V gene encodes CDR1 SGHKS and CDR2 YYEKEE (reference sequence). The CDR3 has 17 amino acids. The CDR3 coding sequence is TGTGCCAGCAGCTTGGACCGCGCCCCCGGGAGGGGAAATGAGCAGTTCTTC. Encoded protein: CASSLDRAPGRGNEQFF.

The gene calls are TRBV7-3 and TRBJ2-7, with D uncertain. The end of the DNA is better explained by TRBJ2-5, so the J call may be wrong. The CDR3 is made up of 15 amino acids. Per the germline V gene, CDR1 is SGHTA and CDR2 is FQGTGA. The CDR3 loop reads CASSLRAAMGETQYF. The CDR3 nucleotides are TGTGCCAGCAGCTTACGGGCCGCCATGGGAGAGACCCAGTACTTC.

There are many counts of this clonotype. This sequence joins TRBV4-1 and TRBJ2-7; the match to TRBD2 covers 15 bases. From germline, CDR1 is MGHRA and CDR2 YSYEKL. The trim removed 0 bases at V and 7 bases at J, leaving 4 bases unmatched. The CDR3 runs 16 residues. The CDR3: CASSQDPGLAGGEQYF. CDR3 DNA: TGCGCCAGCAGCCAAGATCCCGGACTAGCGGGAGGGGAGCAGTACTTC.